These 16 T cell receptor beta chains were all obtained from the same sample, sequenced in a study of blood T cell repertoires in COVID-19. Sequencing was performed with immunoSEQ multiplex PCR; in TCRdb, only in-frame clones are kept and a portion is missing. The sample shows approximately 88,000 clones, 75% to 90% of them seen only once. Sequenced: peripheral blood. The receptors stem from a woman aged 80 or over with acute or convalescent COVID-19.

The chain employs TRBV29-1 and TRBJ2-7, with D unresolved. The CDR3 runs to 12 residues. V shed 4 bases and J shed 2 bases, with 9 bases lying between them. Germline V gene sequence: CDR1 SQVTM, CDR2 ANQGSEA. As DNA, the CDR3 is TGCAGCGTTGTACAGACCCCCTACGAGCAGTACTTC. It encodes CSVVQTPYEQYF.

The rearrangement uses TRBV9 and TRBJ1-3; perhaps TRBD1 as D (5 bases). The CDR3 has 13 residues. The germline CDR1 and CDR2 sequences are SGDLS and YYNGEE. V was cut by 4 bases and J by 4 bases, with 9 bases left in between. CDR3 sequence reads: CASSTRQGNTIYF. DNA for the CDR3: TGTGCCAGCAGCACGAGACAGGGAAACACCATATATTTT.

This clone was seen a handful of times. The chain couples TRBV14 to TRBJ1-6, with TRBD1 matching over 8 bases. V was clipped by 4 bases and J by 7 bases; unmatched bases: 3. Per the germline V gene, CDR1 is SGHDN and CDR2 is FVKESK. This CDR3 spans 14 amino acids. CDR3 in DNA: TGTGCCAGCAGCCGGGGGACAGGCAATTCACCCCTCCACTTT. It codes for CASSRGTGNSPLHF.

Comments on this clone: The sample contains more than one DNA sequence encoding this CDR3. The chain combines TRBV20-1 with TRBJ2-7, with a weak D call TRBD2 (5 bases). Trimming removed 6 bases at V and 4 bases at J, with 10 bases between. CDR3 length equals 11 residues. Germline assignment: CDR1 DFQATT and CDR2 SNEGSKA (reference sequence). The CDR3 region has the DNA TGCAGTGCCCGGCGAGGGTACGAGCAGTACTTC. It encodes CSARRGYEQYF.

The rearrangement links TRBV25-1 to TRBJ2-1; a possible D gene is TRBD2 (6 bases). The CDR3 extends over 15 amino acids. Germline lookup yields CDR1 MGHDK and CDR2 SYGVNS. V shed 5 bases and J shed 5 bases, with 16 bases lying between them. Here the CDR3 reads CASSTGGARNNEQFF. DNA for the CDR3: TGTGCCAGCAGTACCGGAGGGGCGAGGAACAATGAGCAGTTCTTC.

The rearrangement joins TRBV12-3 or TRBV12-4 to TRBJ1-1, with 7 positions matching TRBD1. CDR3 length equals 13 residues. Germline trimming cut 7 bases from V and 4 bases from J; bases unmatched to any gene: 6. For the CDR3, the DNA is TGTGCCAGCACCCCGGACAGGCTCACTGAAGCTTTCTTT. Amino acids: CASTPDRLTEAFF.

The chain recombines TRBV27 with TRBJ1-2; a possible D gene is TRBD1 (5 bases). V dropped 5 bases and J dropped 0 bases, with 13 bases sitting between them. Germline CDR1 MNHEY, CDR2 SMNVEV (reference sequence). This CDR3 region has 15 residues. CDR3 amino acids: CASSPWGSANYGYTF. CDR3 nucleotide sequence: TGTGCCAGCAGTCCGTGGGGCTCAGCTAACTATGGCTACACCTTC.

The V gene is TRBV3-1 (or the pseudogene TRBV3-2), the J gene TRBJ2-1, with 11 positions matching TRBD1. Losses at the gene ends were 2 bases for V and 1 base for J; bases not matched to a gene: 7. The CDR3 runs 18 residues. Germline loops: CDR1 LGHDT, CDR2 YNNKEL (reference sequence). The CDR3 is CASSQPGQGVWSYNEQFF. DNA of the CDR3: TGTGCCAGCAGCCAACCGGGACAGGGGGTTTGGTCCTACAATGAGCAGTTCTTC.

This clone was observed a few times. CDR3 nucleotide sequence: TGCGCCAGCAGCTTGTCAGTCCAGGGGAACACCGGGGAGCTGTTTTTT. It codes for CASSLSVQGNTGELFF. The chain couples TRBV5-1 to TRBJ2-2; D is possibly TRBD1 (5 bases). The CDR3 loop spans 16 amino acids. Germline V lookup: CDR1 SGHRS, CDR2 YFSETQ. V shed 1 base and J shed 1 base, with 11 bases lying between them. The complete variable domain, with remaining parts taken from reference TRBV5-1 and TRBJ2-2, reads KAGVTQTPRYLIKTRGQQVTLSCSPISGHRSVSWYQQTPGQGLQFLFEYFSETQRNKGNFPGRFSGRQFSNSRSEMNVSTLELGDSALYLCASSLSVQGNTGELFFGEGSRLTVL.

The chain employs TRBV10-3 and TRBJ2-4, with TRBD2 matching 12 bases. V was pared by 3 bases and J by 1 base, with 1 base of the junction left unmatched. CDR1 is ENHRY, CDR2 SYGVKD, per germline. The CDR3 runs to 16 residues. CDR3 nucleotide sequence: TGTGCCATCAGTGACACTAGCGGGGGGGCCAAAAACATTCAGTACTTC. Protein: CAISDTSGGAKNIQYF.

This chain joins TRBV3-1 (or the pseudogene TRBV3-2) and TRBJ2-7; a weak D match, TRBD1 (6 bases). Trimming removed 4 bases at V and 0 bases at J, with 13 bases between. CDR3 length: 15 residues. CDR1 and CDR2 from the germline V gene are LGHDT and YNNKEL (reference sequence). The CDR3 sequence: CASSPRQVHSYEQYF. In nucleotides, the CDR3 is TGTGCCAGCAGCCCCCGACAGGTTCACTCCTACGAGCAGTACTTC.

This chain links TRBV7-9 with TRBJ1-1; D gene ambiguous. This CDR3 is 13 amino acids long. Trimming pared 1 base from V and 3 bases from J, leaving 6 bases between. Germline assignment: CDR1 SEHNR and CDR2 FQNEAQ (reference sequence). The CDR3 DNA reads as TGTGCCAGCAGCTTAGAGGCGGACACTGAAGCTTTCTTT. Residues: CASSLEADTEAFF.

J is TRBJ1-5 and V is TRBV30, with D hard to call. CDR3 length: 16 amino acids. Germline V CDR1 and CDR2: GTSNPN, SVGIG (reference sequence). The V end was cut by 0 bases, the J end by 0 bases, with 12 bases between. CDR3 in DNA: TGTGCCTGGAGTGTTGGCAGACAAAATAGCAATCAGCCCCAGCATTTT. Amino acid sequence: CAWSVGRQNSNQPQHF.

The V and J genes are TRBV11-2 and TRBJ2-5, with 14 bases that match TRBD2. The CDR3 has 17 amino acids. Trimming removed 5 bases from V and 4 bases from J; junction bases left unmatched: 9. CDR1 and CDR2 (germline): SGHAT, FQNNGV. The CDR3 nucleotides read TGTGCCAGCAGCCCGATGACTAGCGGGAGGGCCGGAGAGACCCAGTACTTC. It is translated as CASSPMTSGRAGETQYF.

This chain connects TRBV2 to TRBJ1-1; a weak D match, TRBD1 (5 bases). Deletions cut 4 bases from V and 0 bases from J, with 6 bases between. CDR1 is SNHLY, CDR2 FYNNEI, per germline. CDR3 size: 13 residues. CDR3 DNA sequence: TGTGCCAGCAGTGGACAGCTGAACACTGAAGCTTTCTTT. It specifies CASSGQLNTEAFF.

The chain is built from TRBV5-6 and TRBJ1-4, with a tentative D call TRBD1 (6 bases). Trimming removed 3 bases at V and 8 bases at J, with 20 bases between. The CDR3 covers 16 residues. Germline V gene sequence: CDR1 SGHDT, CDR2 YYEEEE. The CDR3 nucleotides are TGTGCCAGCAGCTCTACGTCGGGGGGGCGGCGGGAAAAACTGTTTTTT. Translating it yields CASSSTSGGRREKLFF.